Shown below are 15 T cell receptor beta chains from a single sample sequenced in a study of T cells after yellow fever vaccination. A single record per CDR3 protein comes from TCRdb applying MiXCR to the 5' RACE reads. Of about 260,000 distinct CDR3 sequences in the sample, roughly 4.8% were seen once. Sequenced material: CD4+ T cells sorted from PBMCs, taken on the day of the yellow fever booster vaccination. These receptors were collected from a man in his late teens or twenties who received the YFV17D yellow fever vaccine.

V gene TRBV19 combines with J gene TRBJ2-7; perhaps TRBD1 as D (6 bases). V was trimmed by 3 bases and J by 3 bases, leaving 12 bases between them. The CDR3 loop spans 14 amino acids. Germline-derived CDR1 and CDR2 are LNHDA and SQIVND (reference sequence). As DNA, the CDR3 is TGTGCCAGTAGTATTCAGCCGGACAGCTACGAGCAGTACTTC. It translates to CASSIQPDSYEQYF.

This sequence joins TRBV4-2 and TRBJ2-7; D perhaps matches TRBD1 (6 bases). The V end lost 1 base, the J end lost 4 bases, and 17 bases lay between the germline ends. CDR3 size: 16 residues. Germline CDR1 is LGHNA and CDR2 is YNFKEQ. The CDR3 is CASSQGSPGGQYEQYF. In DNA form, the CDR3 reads TGTGCCAGCAGCCAAGGCAGCCCCGGCGGACAGTACGAGCAGTACTTC.

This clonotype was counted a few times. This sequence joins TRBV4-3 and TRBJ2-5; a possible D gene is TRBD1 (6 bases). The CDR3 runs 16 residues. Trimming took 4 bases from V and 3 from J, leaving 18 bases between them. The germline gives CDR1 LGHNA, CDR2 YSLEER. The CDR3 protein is CASSLLPGDTKETQYF. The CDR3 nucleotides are TGCGCCAGCAGCCTTCTCCCTGGGGACACGAAAGAGACCCAGTACTTC.

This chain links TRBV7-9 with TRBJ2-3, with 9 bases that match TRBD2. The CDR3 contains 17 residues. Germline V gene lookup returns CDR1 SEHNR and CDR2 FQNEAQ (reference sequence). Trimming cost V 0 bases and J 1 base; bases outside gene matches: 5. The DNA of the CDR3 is TGTGCCAGCAGCTTAGCTGGGACTAGCAAGGGCACAGATACGCAGTATTTT. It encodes CASSLAGTSKGTDTQYF.

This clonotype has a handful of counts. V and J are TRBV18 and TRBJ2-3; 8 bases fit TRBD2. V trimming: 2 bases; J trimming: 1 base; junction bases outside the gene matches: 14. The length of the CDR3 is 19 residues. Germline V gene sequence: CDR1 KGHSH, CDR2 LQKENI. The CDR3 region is CASSPTPQPAGVGTDTQYF. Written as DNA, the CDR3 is TGTGCCAGCTCACCAACGCCCCAGCCAGCGGGGGTGGGCACAGATACGCAGTATTTT.

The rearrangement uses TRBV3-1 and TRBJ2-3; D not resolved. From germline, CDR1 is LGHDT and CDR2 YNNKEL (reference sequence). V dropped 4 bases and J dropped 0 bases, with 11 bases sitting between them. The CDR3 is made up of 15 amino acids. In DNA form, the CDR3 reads TGTGCCAGCAGCCGGGTTGTTGCTAGCACAGATACGCAGTATTTT. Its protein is CASSRVVASTDTQYF.

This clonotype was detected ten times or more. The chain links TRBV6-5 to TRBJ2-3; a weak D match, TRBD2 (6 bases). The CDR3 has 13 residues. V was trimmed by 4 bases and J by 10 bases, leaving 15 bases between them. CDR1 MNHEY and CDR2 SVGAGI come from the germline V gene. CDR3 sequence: CASSSPPGGAQYF. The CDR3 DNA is TGTGCCAGCAGTTCCCCCCCCGGAGGGGCGCAGTATTTT.

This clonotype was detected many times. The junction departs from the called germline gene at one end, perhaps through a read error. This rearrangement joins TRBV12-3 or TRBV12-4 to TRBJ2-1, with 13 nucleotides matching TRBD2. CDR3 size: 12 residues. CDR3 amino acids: CASTAGTSGALF. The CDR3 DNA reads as TGTGCCAGCACCGCCGGGACTAGCGGGGCTCTCTTC.

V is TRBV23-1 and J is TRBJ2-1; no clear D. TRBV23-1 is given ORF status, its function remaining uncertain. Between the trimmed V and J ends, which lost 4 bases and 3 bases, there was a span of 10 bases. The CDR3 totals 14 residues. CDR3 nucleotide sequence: TGCGCCAGCAGTCCCCTGAGGTGCTACAATGAGCAGTTCTTC. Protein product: CASSPLRCYNEQFF.

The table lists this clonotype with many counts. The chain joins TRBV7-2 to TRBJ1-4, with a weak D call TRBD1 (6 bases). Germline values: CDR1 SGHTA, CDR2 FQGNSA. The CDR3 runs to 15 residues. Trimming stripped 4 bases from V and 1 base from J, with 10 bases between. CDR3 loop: CASSSTGLTNEKLFF. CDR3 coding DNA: TGTGCCAGCAGCTCCACAGGGTTAACTAATGAAAAACTGTTTTTT.

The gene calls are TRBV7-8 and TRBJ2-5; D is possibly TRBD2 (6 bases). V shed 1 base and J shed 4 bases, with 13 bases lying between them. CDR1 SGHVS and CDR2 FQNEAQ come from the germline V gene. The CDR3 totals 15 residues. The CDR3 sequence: CASSLDLLGGETQYF. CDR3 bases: TGTGCCAGCAGCTTAGACCTACTGGGGGGAGAGACCCAGTACTTC. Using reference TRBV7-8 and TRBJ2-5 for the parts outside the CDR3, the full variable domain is GAGVSQSPRYKVAKRGQDVALRCDPISGHVSLFWYQQALGQGPEFLTYFQNEAQLDKSGLPSDRFFAERPEGSVSTLKIQRTQQEDSAVYLCASSLDLLGGETQYFGPGTRLLVL.

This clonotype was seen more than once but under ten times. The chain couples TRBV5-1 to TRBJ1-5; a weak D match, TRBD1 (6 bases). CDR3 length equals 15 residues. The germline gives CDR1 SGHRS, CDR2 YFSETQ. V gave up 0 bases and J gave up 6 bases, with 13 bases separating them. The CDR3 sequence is CASSLEGEVRQPQHF. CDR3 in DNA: TGCGCCAGCAGCTTGGAGGGGGAAGTCCGTCAGCCCCAGCATTTT.

CDR3 amino acids: CASSQWGSMTAFNSPLHF. The CDR3 DNA reads TGTGCCAGCAGCCAATGGGGGTCCATGACCGCCTTCAATTCACCCCTCCACTTT. V usage is TRBV6-4 and J usage is TRBJ1-6; maybe TRBD1 (5 bases). The CDR3 loop spans 18 amino acids. The V end was cut by 6 bases, the J end by 7 bases, with 25 bases between. The germline V gene encodes CDR1 MRHNA and CDR2 SNTAGT.

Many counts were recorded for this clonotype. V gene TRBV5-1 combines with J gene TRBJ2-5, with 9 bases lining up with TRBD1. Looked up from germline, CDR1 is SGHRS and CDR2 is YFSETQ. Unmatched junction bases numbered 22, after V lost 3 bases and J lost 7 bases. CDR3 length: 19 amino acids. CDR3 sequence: CASSSPAVWTGAALVTQYF. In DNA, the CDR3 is TGCGCCAGCAGCTCCCCCGCTGTCTGGACAGGGGCCGCTCTAGTGACCCAGTACTTC.

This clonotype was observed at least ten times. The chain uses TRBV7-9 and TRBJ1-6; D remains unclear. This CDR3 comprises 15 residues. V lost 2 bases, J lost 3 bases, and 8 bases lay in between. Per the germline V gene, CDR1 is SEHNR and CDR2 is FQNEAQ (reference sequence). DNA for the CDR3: TGTGCCAGCAGCTTAATGAGCGGCTATAATTCACCCCTCCACTTT. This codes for CASSLMSGYNSPLHF.